The 26 T cell receptor beta chains below all came from one sample that was sequenced in a study of T cell changes during pregnancy in multiple sclerosis. Produced via immunoSEQ multiplex PCR; TCRdb's table is partial and in-frame only. The top ten hold 0.37% of the sample, which has about 46,000 clones, around nine tenths seen once. The sequencing here drew on CD4+ T cells from peripheral blood mononuclear cells, taken in the second trimester of pregnancy. All receptors derive from a female donor in good health, enrolled as a control in a pregnancy study.

The rearrangement links TRBV9 to TRBJ1-3; D is unclear. CDR3 length: 16 amino acids. V was clipped by 3 bases and J by 0 bases, with 13 bases between them. Germline CDR1 SGDLS, CDR2 YYNGEE. This CDR3 reads CASSARTGSSGNTIYF. The DNA for the CDR3 is TGTGCCAGCAGCGCAAGGACGGGAAGCTCTGGAAACACCATATATTTT.

Only a few counts were recorded for this clone. The CDR3 protein is CASSKDRGQPSNQPQHF. CDR3 sequence (DNA): TGTGCCAGCAGCAAGGACAGGGGTCAGCCTAGCAATCAGCCCCAGCATTTT. The chain is built from TRBV5-6 and TRBJ1-5, with 9 positions matching TRBD1. The CDR3 length is 17 residues. Germline CDR1 reads SGHDT; CDR2 reads YYEEEE. Trimming at V came to 4 bases and at J to 0 bases, leaving 8 bases not matched to a gene.

This clone was seen once. The chain carries TRBV4-1 and TRBJ2-1; the match to TRBD2 covers 9 bases. Germline trimming cut 1 base from V and 3 bases from J; bases unmatched to any gene: 7. Germline CDR1 reads MGHRA; CDR2 reads YSYEKL. CDR3 length: 17 residues. CDR3 DNA sequence: TGCGCCAGCAGCCAAGCCTCGACTAGCGGTAACTACAATGAGCAGTTCTTC. Protein: CASSQASTSGNYNEQFF.

The chain is built from TRBV5-5 and TRBJ2-1; D not certain. This CDR3 comprises 15 residues. CDR1 SGHKS and CDR2 YYEKEE come from the germline V gene (reference sequence). V was pared by 5 bases and J by 0 bases, with 12 bases between. CDR3 coding DNA: TGTGCCAGCAGATTAGGAGCTAGCTCCTACAATGAGCAGTTCTTC. This gives the protein CASRLGASSYNEQFF.

The CDR3 region is CATSTPPFYGYTF. Here the CDR3 DNA reads TGTGCCACCTCGACTCCACCGTTTTATGGCTACACCTTC. The gene calls are TRBV27 and TRBJ1-2, with D uncertain. Trimming pared 10 bases from V and 5 bases from J, leaving 17 bases between. CDR3 length: 13 amino acids. The germline V gene has CDR1 MNHEY and CDR2 SMNVEV (reference sequence).

V gene TRBV11-2 combines with J gene TRBJ2-7, with D tentatively TRBD1 (6 bases). Trimming took 5 bases from V and 3 from J, leaving 14 bases between them. The V gene's germline CDR1 is SGHAT and CDR2 FQNNGV. This CDR3 region has 14 residues. The CDR3 nucleotides are TGTGCCAGCAGCGGACGGCAGGGGAGCTACGAGCAGTACTTC. This codes for CASSGRQGSYEQYF.

The chain uses TRBV5-6 and TRBJ1-5; possibly TRBD1 for D (5 bases). The germline gives CDR1 SGHDT, CDR2 YYEEEE. The V gene lost 0 bases and the J gene lost 3 bases, with 7 bases spanning the gap. The CDR3 length is 14 residues. CDR3: CASSLGQINQPQHF. CDR3 DNA: TGTGCCAGCAGCTTGGGACAGATCAATCAGCCCCAGCATTTT.

The J gene is TRBJ1-1, the V gene TRBV7-9; D gene unclear. The CDR3 loop spans 13 amino acids. V shed 3 bases and J shed 1 base, with 6 bases lying between them. Germline lookup yields CDR1 SEHNR and CDR2 FQNEAQ (reference sequence). The CDR3 DNA is TGTGCCAGCAGCTTCGGAGAGAACACTGAAGCTTTCTTT. Its protein is CASSFGENTEAFF.

The J gene is TRBJ2-7, the V gene TRBV19; 9 bases are shared with TRBD1. The CDR3 runs to 13 residues. The trim removed 4 bases at V and 3 bases at J, leaving 1 base unmatched. CDR1 and CDR2 (germline): LNHDA, SQIVND (reference sequence). The CDR3 loop is CASSTGQGYEQYF. The CDR3 DNA is TGTGCCAGTAGTACGGGACAGGGCTACGAGCAGTACTTC.

The rearrangement uses TRBV29-1 and TRBJ2-5; 7 nucleotides match TRBD1. The length of the CDR3 is 12 residues. Trimming at V came to 5 bases and at J to 1 base, leaving 1 base not matched to a gene. Germline CDR1 is SQVTM and CDR2 is ANQGSEA. The CDR3 DNA follows: TGCAGCGTTAGGGACAGCCAAGAGACCCAGTACTTC. Protein: CSVRDSQETQYF. Together with reference TRBV29-1 and TRBJ2-5, the CDR3 gives the full variable domain: SAVISQKPSRDICQRGTSLTIQCQVDSQVTMMFWYRQQPGQSLTLIATANQGSEATYESGFVIDKFPISRPNLTFSTLTVSNMSPEDSSIYLCSVRDSQETQYFGPGTRLLVL.

V and J are TRBV7-8 and TRBJ1-2; the D gene is possibly TRBD1 (5 bases). Trimming left V 2 bases short and J 2 bases short, with 9 bases between. CDR1 is SGHVS and CDR2 is FQNEAQ in the germline V gene. The CDR3 sequence is 14 residues long. CDR3 in amino acids: CASSLREGNYGYTF. In nucleotides, the CDR3 is TGTGCCAGCAGCTTACGGGAGGGGAACTATGGCTACACCTTC.

A note on this clone: This sample includes further DNA sequences coding for the same CDR3. J is TRBJ2-7 and V is TRBV27, with a possible D match to TRBD2 (6 bases). The CDR3 runs 16 residues. V gave up 2 bases and J gave up 7 bases, with 21 bases separating them. Germline assignment: CDR1 MNHEY and CDR2 SMNVEV (reference sequence). The CDR3 reads CASSLPPLAGYHEQYF. For the CDR3, the DNA is TGTGCCAGCAGTTTACCCCCCCTGGCGGGGTACCATGAGCAGTACTTC.

V is TRBV5-6 and J is TRBJ2-7; D is possibly TRBD1 (6 bases). The CDR3 consists of 13 residues. V dropped 4 bases and J dropped 2 bases, with 10 bases sitting between them. Germline values: CDR1 SGHDT, CDR2 YYEEEE. The DNA for the CDR3 is TGTGCCAGCAGCCCGGGACAAACCTACGAGCAGTACTTC. Translated: CASSPGQTYEQYF.

The chain links TRBV5-1 to TRBJ2-7; possible D gene TRBD2, 5 bases. The V gene's germline CDR1 is SGHRS and CDR2 YFSETQ. V lost 0 bases and J 0 bases, leaving 10 bases between the germline ends. The CDR3 covers 15 residues. CDR3 nucleotides: TGCGCCAGCAGCTTGGAGCGGACCAGCTCCTACGAGCAGTACTTC. Translated: CASSLERTSSYEQYF.

The rearrangement uses TRBV2 and TRBJ1-6, with 11 bases that match TRBD1. The length of the CDR3 is 14 residues. J lost 7 bases, V lost 6 bases, and 2 bases had no gene match. In germline, CDR1 is SNHLY, CDR2 FYNNEI. DNA of the CDR3: TGTGCCAGCAGGGGGACAGGGGGGAATTCACCCCTCCACTTT. Protein product: CASRGTGGNSPLHF.

The rearrangement joins TRBV5-6 to TRBJ2-2, with D possibly matching TRBD2 (5 bases). The germline V and J ends were trimmed by 4 bases and 5 bases, with 21 bases remaining between them. The CDR3 is 17 residues long. Germline CDR1 SGHDT, CDR2 YYEEEE. As DNA, the CDR3 is TGTGCCAGCAGCGAAGGACCGGGGAAAATTAATACCGGGGAGCTGTTTTTT. Its translation: CASSEGPGKINTGELFF.

The CDR3 bases are TGTGCCAGCAGTCAACCGGCGGGACAGGGGCTAGATGGCTACACCTTC. Translated, it gives CASSQPAGQGLDGYTF. The chain is built from TRBV28 and TRBJ1-2; 10 bases map to TRBD1. The CDR3 has 16 amino acids. The V gene end was trimmed by 5 bases and the J gene end by 6 bases; junction bases not matched to a gene: 12. The germline V gene encodes CDR1 MDHEN and CDR2 SYDVKM.

This clone was seen only once. The chain has TRBV7-2 and TRBJ1-2; a weak D match, TRBD1 (5 bases). CDR1 SGHTA and CDR2 FQGNSA come from the germline V gene. Trimming cost V 2 bases and J 6 bases, with 16 bases left between them. The CDR3 length is 15 residues. CDR3 nucleotides: TGTGCCAGCAGCTTACAAGGAGGGGAGTTCGATGGCTACACCTTC. Residues: CASSLQGGEFDGYTF.

The chain links TRBV20-1 to TRBJ1-2; D unclear. Trimming cost V 3 bases and J 3 bases, with 5 bases left between them. The CDR3 extends over 11 amino acids. CDR1 and CDR2 from the germline V gene are DFQATT and SNEGSKA (reference sequence). This CDR3 is CSASPHYGYTF. The DNA for the CDR3 is TGCAGTGCTAGCCCTCACTATGGCTACACCTTC.

This chain joins TRBV19 and TRBJ2-1; 11 bases line up with TRBD1. Germline V lookup: CDR1 LNHDA, CDR2 SQIVND (reference sequence). There are 15 residues in the CDR3. After removal of 5 bases from V and 6 bases from J, the junction contained 6 bases not matched to a gene. The CDR3, as DNA: TGTGCCAGTAGTCCTCCCGGGACAGGGGGCAATGAGCAGTTCTTC. Translation gives CASSPPGTGGNEQFF.

Remarks on this clone: The junction shows a germline mismatch at one end, possibly a read error. Other DNA sequences in this sample translate to the same CDR3. The J gene is TRBJ1-3, the V gene TRBV4-2; D remains unclear. The CDR3 is 15 amino acids. CDR1 LGHNA and CDR2 YNFKEQ come from the germline V gene. The CDR3 loop is CASSQDRVSGNTIYF. The CDR3 coding sequence is TGTGCCAGCAGTCAAGACCGGGTGTCTGGAAACACCATATATTTT.

The chain joins TRBV19 to TRBJ1-5; 7 nucleotides align to TRBD1. Germline loops: CDR1 LNHDA, CDR2 SQIVND (reference sequence). The CDR3 covers 13 residues. Trimming removed 7 bases from V and 2 bases from J; junction bases left unmatched: 2. The chain's CDR3 is CASTDRGNQPQHF. The DNA for the CDR3 is TGTGCCAGTACCGACAGGGGCAATCAGCCCCAGCATTTT.

This clone was picked up a small number of times. The chain has TRBV5-8 and TRBJ2-1, with TRBD2 identical over 7 bases. The CDR3 loop spans 17 amino acids. Trimming removed 3 bases from V and 12 bases from J; junction bases left unmatched: 21. The germline V gene encodes CDR1 SGHTS and CDR2 YDEGEE. CDR3 sequence: CASSYSMTGLNTPAQFF. The CDR3 DNA reads TGTGCCAGCAGCTACTCAATGACGGGACTAAACACACCGGCGCAGTTCTTC.

The chain couples TRBV5-4 to TRBJ2-3; 7 nucleotides agree with TRBD1. J lost 2 bases, V lost 5 bases, and 11 bases had no gene match. This CDR3 is 16 amino acids long. Germline values: CDR1 SGHNT, CDR2 YYREEE (reference sequence). The CDR3 nucleotides read TGTGCCAGCAGTAAGACAGGGCTTCAACTCACAGATACGCAGTATTTT. Its protein is CASSKTGLQLTDTQYF.

The J gene is TRBJ1-2, the V gene TRBV5-6; TRBD1 matches at 11 bases. V lost 4 bases, J lost 1 base, and 0 bases stayed unmatched. This CDR3 region has 14 residues. From germline, CDR1 is SGHDT and CDR2 YYEEEE. CDR3 region: CASSGTGGNYGYTF. In DNA form, the CDR3 reads TGTGCCAGCAGCGGGACAGGGGGTAACTATGGCTACACCTTC.

The rearrangement joins TRBV6-1 to TRBJ2-7, with 11 bases aligning to TRBD1. Germline V CDR1 and CDR2: MNHNS, SASEGT. The CDR3 is 15 residues long. J gave up 6 bases and V 6 bases, and 10 bases lay outside the gene matches. CDR3 region: CASRNQRTGGGEQYF. CDR3 coding DNA: TGTGCCAGCAGGAATCAACGGACAGGGGGCGGCGAGCAGTACTTC.